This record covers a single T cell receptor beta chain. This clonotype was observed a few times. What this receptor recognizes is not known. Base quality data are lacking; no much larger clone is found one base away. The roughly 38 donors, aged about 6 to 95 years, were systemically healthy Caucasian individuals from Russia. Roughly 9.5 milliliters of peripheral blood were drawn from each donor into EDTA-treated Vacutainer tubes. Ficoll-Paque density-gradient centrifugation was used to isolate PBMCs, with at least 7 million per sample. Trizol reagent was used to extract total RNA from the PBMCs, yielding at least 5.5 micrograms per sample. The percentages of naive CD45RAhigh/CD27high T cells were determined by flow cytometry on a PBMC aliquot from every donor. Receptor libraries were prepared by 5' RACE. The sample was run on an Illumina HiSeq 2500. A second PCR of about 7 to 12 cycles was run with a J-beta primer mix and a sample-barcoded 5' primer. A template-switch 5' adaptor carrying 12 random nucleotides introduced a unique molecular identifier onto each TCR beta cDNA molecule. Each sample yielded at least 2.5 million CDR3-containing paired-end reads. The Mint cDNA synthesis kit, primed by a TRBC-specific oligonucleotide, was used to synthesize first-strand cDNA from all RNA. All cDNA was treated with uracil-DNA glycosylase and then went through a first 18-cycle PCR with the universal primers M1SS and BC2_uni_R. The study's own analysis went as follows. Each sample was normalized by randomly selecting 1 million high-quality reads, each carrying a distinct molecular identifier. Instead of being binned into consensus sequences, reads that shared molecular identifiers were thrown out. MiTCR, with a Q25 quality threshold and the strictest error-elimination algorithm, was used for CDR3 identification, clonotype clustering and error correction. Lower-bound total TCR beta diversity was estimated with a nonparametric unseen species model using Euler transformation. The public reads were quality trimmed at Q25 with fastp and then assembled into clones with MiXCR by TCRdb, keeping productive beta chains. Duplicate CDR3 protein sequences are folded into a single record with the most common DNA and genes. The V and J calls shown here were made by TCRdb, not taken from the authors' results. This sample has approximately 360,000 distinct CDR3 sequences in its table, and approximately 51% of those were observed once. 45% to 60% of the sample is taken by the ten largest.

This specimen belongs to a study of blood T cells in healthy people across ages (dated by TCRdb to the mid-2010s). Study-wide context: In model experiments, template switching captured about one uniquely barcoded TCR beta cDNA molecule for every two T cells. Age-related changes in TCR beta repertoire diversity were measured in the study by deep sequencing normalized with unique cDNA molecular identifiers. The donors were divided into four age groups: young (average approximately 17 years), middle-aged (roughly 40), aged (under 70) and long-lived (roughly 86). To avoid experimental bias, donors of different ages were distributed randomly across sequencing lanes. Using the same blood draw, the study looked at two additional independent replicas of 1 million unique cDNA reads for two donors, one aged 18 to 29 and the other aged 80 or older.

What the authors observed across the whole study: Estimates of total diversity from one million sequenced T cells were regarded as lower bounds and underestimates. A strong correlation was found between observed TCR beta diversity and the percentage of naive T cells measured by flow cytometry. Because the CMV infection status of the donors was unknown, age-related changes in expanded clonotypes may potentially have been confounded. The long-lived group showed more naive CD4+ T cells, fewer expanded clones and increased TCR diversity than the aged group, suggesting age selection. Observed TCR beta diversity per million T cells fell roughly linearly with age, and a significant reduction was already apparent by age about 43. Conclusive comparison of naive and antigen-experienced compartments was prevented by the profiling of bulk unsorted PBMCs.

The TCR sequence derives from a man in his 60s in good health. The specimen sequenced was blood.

The nucleotide sequence reads TGTGCCAGCAGCTTCCCAACAGGGACGAGGGGAGAGACCCAGTACTTC. Its translation is CASSFPTGTRGETQYF. Here the chain combines TRBV7-9 and TRBJ2-5, with a weak D call of TRBD1 (6 bases match). The germline V gene (reference sequence) gives CDR1 as SEHNR and CDR2 as FQNEAQ. V drops 3 bases and J drops 4 bases, leaving 18 bases in between. The CDR3 covers 16 residues, taking in both the cysteine and the phenylalanine. Left in the record is the CDR3 DNA by itself, 48 bases read in frame from the first base.